A single sample gave rise to the 15 T cell receptor beta chains below, sequenced in a study of Graves' ophthalmopathy and Graves' hyperthyroidism. TCR beta CDR3 regions were amplified from RNA transcripts. HTBI-primed RT-PCR formed the first round, and a multiplex PCR formed the second. Each CDR3 protein gets one entry after TCRdb re-called the multiplex PCR reads with MiXCR. The sample lists 680,000 or so distinct CDR3 sequences; 22% were seen once. The specimen sequenced was peripheral blood. These receptors came from a woman aged 18-29 years with stable Graves' hyperthyroidism. Some clones in this sample may be carry-over from other donors' samples.

This clonotype showed up just a few times. The chain employs TRBV2 and TRBJ1-1; no clear D gene. Germline V gene sequence: CDR1 SNHLY, CDR2 FYNNEI. Trimming removed 4 bases from V and 8 bases from J, with 14 bases in between. The CDR3 runs to 13 residues. CDR3 nucleotides: TGTGCCAGCAGTGGTAATCTGGCGGCGGAAGCTTTCTTT. This encodes CASSGNLAAEAFF.

The rearrangement uses TRBV12-5 and TRBJ2-7; D ambiguous. The V end lost 3 bases, the J end lost 0 bases, and 6 bases lay between the germline ends. Per the germline V gene, CDR1 is LGHNT and CDR2 is FRNRAP. The CDR3 spans 13 residues. The CDR3 loop is CASGFGISYEQYF. CDR3 coding DNA: TGTGCTAGTGGTTTCGGAATCTCCTACGAGCAGTACTTC.

This clonotype was seen a few times. V usage is TRBV18 and J usage is TRBJ2-7, with D perhaps being TRBD1 or TRBD2 (5 bases each). The CDR3 is made up of 12 amino acids. The germline gives CDR1 KGHSH, CDR2 LQKENI. V was clipped by 9 bases and J by 4 bases, with 13 bases between them. CDR3 nucleotides: TGTGCCAGTTCTGGGGGAAAGTACGAGCAGTACTTC. Protein sequence: CASSGGKYEQYF.

This clonotype was recorded many times. The chain is built from TRBV27 and TRBJ1-2; D might be TRBD1 (6 bases). Trimming cost V 6 bases and J 1 base, with 15 bases left between them. This CDR3 region has 15 residues. The V gene's germline CDR1 is MNHEY and CDR2 SMNVEV (reference sequence). For the CDR3, the DNA is TGTGCCAGCAGGGGGACGGGGGCGGTTAACTATGGCTACACCTTC. This sequence encodes CASRGTGAVNYGYTF.

This clonotype has ten or more counts. The chain has TRBV11-2 and TRBJ1-1; D call uncertain. Germline V CDR1 and CDR2: SGHAT, FQNNGV. The CDR3 totals 14 residues. Trimming pared 1 base from V and 0 bases from J, leaving 6 bases between. The CDR3 DNA follows: TGTGCCAGCAGCTTAGGATACATGAACACTGAAGCTTTCTTT. Protein product: CASSLGYMNTEAFF.

The rearrangement links TRBV5-1 to TRBJ1-1; 10 positions agree with TRBD1. Per germline, CDR1 SGHRS and CDR2 YFSETQ. Trimming cost V 4 bases and J 3 bases; bases outside gene matches: 9. There are 16 residues in the CDR3. This CDR3 is CASSPPGTGDDTEAFF. The CDR3 coding sequence is TGCGCCAGCAGCCCGCCCGGGACAGGGGATGACACTGAAGCTTTCTTT.

This clonotype was seen ten or more times. The chain couples TRBV28 to TRBJ2-7; the match to TRBD1 covers 10 bases. V was pared by 3 bases and J by 2 bases, with 7 bases of the junction left unmatched. Germline V lookup: CDR1 MDHEN, CDR2 SYDVKM. The CDR3 extends over 16 amino acids. CDR3 in amino acids: CASSFEGQGITYEQYF. As DNA, the CDR3 is TGTGCCAGCAGTTTTGAGGGACAGGGGATAACCTACGAGCAGTACTTC.

The genes are TRBV7-9 and TRBJ1-1; D call uncertain. CDR1 and CDR2 from the germline V gene are SEHNR and FQNEAQ (reference sequence). The CDR3 runs 13 residues. The V and J ends lost 6 bases and 7 bases respectively, with 15 bases between them. CDR3 nucleotides: TGTGCCAGCAGTCTAAACGGAGCCTTTGAAGCTTTCTTT. Translating gives CASSLNGAFEAFF.

This clonotype was recorded at least ten times. The J gene is TRBJ1-2, the V gene TRBV30; 8 bases align to TRBD1. The CDR3 consists of 14 residues. J lost 4 bases, V lost 3 bases, and 7 bases had no gene match. CDR1 is GTSNPN, CDR2 SVGIG, per germline (reference sequence). The CDR3 nucleotides are TGTGCCTGGAGCCCAGGACAGGGTGGCTATGGCTACACCTTC. Residues: CAWSPGQGGYGYTF.

This clonotype was detected many times. The rearrangement links TRBV6-5 to TRBJ1-1, with 7 nucleotides matching TRBD1. The CDR3 contains 15 residues. The germline CDR1 and CDR2 sequences are MNHEY and SVGAGI. The V segment lost 5 bases and the J segment 3 bases; nucleotides outside the gene matches: 9. The CDR3 loop reads CASSPHDRVDTEAFF. CDR3 nucleotides: TGTGCCAGCAGTCCCCACGACAGGGTAGACACTGAAGCTTTCTTT.

The chain combines TRBV6-1 with TRBJ1-1; D is unclear. This CDR3 has 14 residues. Germline values: CDR1 MNHNS, CDR2 SASEGT. Deletions cut 6 bases from V and 6 bases from J, with 17 bases between. CDR3 sequence: CASSFDINGAEAFF. CDR3 nucleotides: TGTGCCAGCAGCTTCGATATTAATGGGGCTGAAGCTTTCTTT.

V usage is TRBV28 and J usage is TRBJ1-2; the D gene is possibly TRBD1 (6 bases). CDR3 length: 14 residues. Germline CDR1 MDHEN, CDR2 SYDVKM. V was cut by 6 bases and J by 6 bases, with 17 bases left in between. The DNA for the CDR3 is TGTGCCAGCAGGCTTAATACAGGGATGGATGGCTACACCTTC. Protein: CASRLNTGMDGYTF.

In this sample, this clonotype turned up many times. The chain employs TRBV12-3 or TRBV12-4 and TRBJ2-5; D perhaps matches TRBD2 (6 bases). Trimming shortened V by 5 bases and J by 1 base, and 11 bases separated the two germline ends. This CDR3 is built from 14 residues. The CDR3 sequence is CASSSSSAQETQYF. The CDR3, as DNA: TGTGCCAGCAGTAGCTCTAGCGCCCAAGAGACCCAGTACTTC.

This clonotype was seen many times. In nucleotides, the CDR3 is TGTGCCATCAGTCCGGGACAGAACTACGAGCAGTACTTC. Amino acids: CAISPGQNYEQYF. The chain uses TRBV10-3 and TRBJ2-7; 7 positions match TRBD1. The CDR3 sequence is 13 residues long. In germline, CDR1 is ENHRY, CDR2 SYGVKD. V trimming: 5 bases; J trimming: 3 bases; junction bases outside the gene matches: 4.

The table lists this clonotype with many counts. The chain joins TRBV12-3 or TRBV12-4 to TRBJ2-5, with 10 bases aligning to TRBD2. The CDR3 runs 16 residues. Trimming cost V 3 bases and J 1 base; bases outside gene matches: 5. CDR3 loop: CASSFEAGGLQETQYF. CDR3 DNA: TGTGCCAGCAGTTTCGAAGCGGGAGGGCTCCAAGAGACCCAGTACTTC.